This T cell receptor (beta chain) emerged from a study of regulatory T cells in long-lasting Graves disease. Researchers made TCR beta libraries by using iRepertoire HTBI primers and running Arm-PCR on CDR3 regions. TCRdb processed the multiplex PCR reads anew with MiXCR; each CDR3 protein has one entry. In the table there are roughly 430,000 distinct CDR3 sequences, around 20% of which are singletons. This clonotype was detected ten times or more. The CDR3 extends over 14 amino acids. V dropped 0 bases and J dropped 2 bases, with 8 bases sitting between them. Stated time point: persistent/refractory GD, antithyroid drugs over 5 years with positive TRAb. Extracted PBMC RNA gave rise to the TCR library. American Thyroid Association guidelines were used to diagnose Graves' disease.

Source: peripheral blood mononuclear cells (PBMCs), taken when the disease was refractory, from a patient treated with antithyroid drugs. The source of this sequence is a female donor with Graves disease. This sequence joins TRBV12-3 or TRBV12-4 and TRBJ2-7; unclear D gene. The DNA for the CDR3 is TGTGCCAGCAGTTTAGCGCCGACAACCTACGAGCAGTACTTC. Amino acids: CASSLAPTTYEQYF.